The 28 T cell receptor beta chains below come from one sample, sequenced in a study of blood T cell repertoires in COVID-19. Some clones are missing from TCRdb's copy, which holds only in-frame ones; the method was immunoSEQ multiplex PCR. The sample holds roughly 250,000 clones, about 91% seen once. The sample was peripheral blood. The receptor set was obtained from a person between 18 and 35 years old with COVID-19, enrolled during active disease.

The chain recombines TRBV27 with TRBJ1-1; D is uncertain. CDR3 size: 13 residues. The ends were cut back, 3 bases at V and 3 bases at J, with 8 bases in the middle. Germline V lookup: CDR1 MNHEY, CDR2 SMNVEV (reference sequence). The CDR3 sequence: CASSFPGHTEAFF. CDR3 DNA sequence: TGTGCCAGCAGTTTCCCAGGCCACACTGAAGCTTTCTTT.

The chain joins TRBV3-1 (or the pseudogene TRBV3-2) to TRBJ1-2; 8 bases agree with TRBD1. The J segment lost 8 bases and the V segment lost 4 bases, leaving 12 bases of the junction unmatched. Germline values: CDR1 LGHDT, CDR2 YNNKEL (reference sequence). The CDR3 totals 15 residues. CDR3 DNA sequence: TGTGCCAGCAGCCCCCCGACAGGGGCGAGTAAAGGCTACACCTTC. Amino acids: CASSPPTGASKGYTF.

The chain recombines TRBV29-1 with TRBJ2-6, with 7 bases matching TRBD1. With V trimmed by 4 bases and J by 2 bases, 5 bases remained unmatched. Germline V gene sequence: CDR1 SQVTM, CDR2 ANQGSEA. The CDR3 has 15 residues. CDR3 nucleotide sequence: TGCAGCGTTGTTACAGGGGAAGCTGGGGCCAACGTCCTGACTTTC. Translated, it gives CSVVTGEAGANVLTF.

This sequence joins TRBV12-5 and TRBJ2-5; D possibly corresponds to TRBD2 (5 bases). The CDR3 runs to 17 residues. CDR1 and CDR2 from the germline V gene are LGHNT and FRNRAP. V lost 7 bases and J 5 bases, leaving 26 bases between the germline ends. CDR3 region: CASARGTAGASTETQYF. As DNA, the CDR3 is TGTGCTAGTGCCCGGGGAACAGCCGGCGCGAGTACGGAGACCCAGTACTTC.

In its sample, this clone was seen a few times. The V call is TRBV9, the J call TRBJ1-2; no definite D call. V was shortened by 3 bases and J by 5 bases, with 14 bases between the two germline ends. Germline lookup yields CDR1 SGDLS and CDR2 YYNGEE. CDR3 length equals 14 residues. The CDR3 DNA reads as TGTGCCAGCAGCGGAAAAAATAGCGGATATGGCTACACCTTC. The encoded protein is CASSGKNSGYGYTF.

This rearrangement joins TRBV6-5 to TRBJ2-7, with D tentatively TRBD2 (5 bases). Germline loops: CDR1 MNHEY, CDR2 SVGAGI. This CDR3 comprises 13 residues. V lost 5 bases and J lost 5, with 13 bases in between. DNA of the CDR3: TGTGCCAGCAGTCGACTACCCGCGGACGAGCAGTACTTC. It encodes CASSRLPADEQYF.

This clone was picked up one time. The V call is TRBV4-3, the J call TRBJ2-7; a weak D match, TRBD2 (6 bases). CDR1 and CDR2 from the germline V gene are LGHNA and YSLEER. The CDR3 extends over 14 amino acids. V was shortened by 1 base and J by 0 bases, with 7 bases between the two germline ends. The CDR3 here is CASSQGGVSYEQYF. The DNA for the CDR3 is TGCGCCAGCAGCCAAGGGGGGGTCTCCTACGAGCAGTACTTC.

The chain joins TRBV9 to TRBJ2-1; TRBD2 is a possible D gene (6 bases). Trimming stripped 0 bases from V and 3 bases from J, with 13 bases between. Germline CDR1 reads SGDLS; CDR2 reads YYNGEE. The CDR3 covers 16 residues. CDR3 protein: CASSVAGAEGYNEQFF. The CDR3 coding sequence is TGTGCCAGCAGCGTAGCGGGAGCGGAGGGCTACAATGAGCAGTTCTTC.

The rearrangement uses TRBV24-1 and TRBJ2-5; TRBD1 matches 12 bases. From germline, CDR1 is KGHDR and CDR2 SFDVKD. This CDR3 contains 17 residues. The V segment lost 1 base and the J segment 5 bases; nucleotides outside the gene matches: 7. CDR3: CATSDLPGQGALETQYF. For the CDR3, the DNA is TGTGCCACCAGTGATTTACCGGGACAGGGGGCTTTGGAGACCCAGTACTTC.

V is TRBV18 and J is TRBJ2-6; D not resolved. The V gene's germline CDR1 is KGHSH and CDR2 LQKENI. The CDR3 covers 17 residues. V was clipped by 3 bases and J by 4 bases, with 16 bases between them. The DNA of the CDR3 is TGTGCCAGCTCACCCACTACTGGATCCCCCGGGGCCAACGTCCTGACTTTC. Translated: CASSPTTGSPGANVLTF.

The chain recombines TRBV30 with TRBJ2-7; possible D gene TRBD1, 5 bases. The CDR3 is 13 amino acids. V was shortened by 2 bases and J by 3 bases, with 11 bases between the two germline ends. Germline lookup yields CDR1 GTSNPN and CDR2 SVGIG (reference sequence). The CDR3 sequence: CAWSIQASYEQYF. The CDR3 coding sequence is TGTGCCTGGAGTATACAGGCTAGCTACGAGCAGTACTTC.

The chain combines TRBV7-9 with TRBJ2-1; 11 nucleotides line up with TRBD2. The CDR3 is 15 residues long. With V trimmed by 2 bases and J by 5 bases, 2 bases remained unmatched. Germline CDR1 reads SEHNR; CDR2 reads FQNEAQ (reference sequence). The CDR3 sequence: CASSLQTSGNNEQFF. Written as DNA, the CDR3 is TGTGCCAGCAGCTTACAGACTAGCGGGAACAATGAGCAGTTCTTC.

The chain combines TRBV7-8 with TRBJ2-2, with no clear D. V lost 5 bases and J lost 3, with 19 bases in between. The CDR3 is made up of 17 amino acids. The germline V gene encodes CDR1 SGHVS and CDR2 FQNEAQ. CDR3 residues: CASSRPAERVDTGELFF. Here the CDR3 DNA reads TGTGCCAGCAGCCGACCGGCTGAGCGCGTTGACACCGGGGAGCTGTTTTTT. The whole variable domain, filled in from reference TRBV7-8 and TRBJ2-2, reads GAGVSQSPRYKVAKRGQDVALRCDPISGHVSLFWYQQALGQGPEFLTYFQNEAQLDKSGLPSDRFFAERPEGSVSTLKIQRTQQEDSAVYLCASSRPAERVDTGELFFGEGSRLTVL.

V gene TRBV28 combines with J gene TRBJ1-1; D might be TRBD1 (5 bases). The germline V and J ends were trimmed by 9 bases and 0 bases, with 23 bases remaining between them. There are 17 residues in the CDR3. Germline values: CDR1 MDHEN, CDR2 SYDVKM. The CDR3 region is CASTAGITPYLNTEAFF. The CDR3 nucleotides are TGTGCCAGTACCGCAGGGATTACCCCGTATTTGAACACTGAAGCTTTCTTT. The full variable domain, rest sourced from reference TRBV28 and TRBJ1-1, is DVKVTQSSRYLVKRTGEKVFLECVQDMDHENMFWYRQDPGLGLRLIYFSYDVKMKEKGDIPEGYSVSREKKERFSLILESASTNQTSMYLCASTAGITPYLNTEAFFGQGTRLTVV.

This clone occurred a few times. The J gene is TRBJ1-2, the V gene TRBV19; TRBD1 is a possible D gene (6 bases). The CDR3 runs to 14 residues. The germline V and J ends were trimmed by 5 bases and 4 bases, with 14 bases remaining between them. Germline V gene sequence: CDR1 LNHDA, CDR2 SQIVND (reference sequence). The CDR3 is CASSPSGGSYGYTF. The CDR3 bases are TGTGCCAGTAGTCCTAGTGGGGGCTCCTATGGCTACACCTTC.

The CDR3 nucleotides are TGTGCCAGCAGTTTACCCTCGACAGGGGGAACGGGGGAGCAGTACTTC. This encodes CASSLPSTGGTGEQYF. This chain connects TRBV28 to TRBJ2-7; the match to TRBD1 covers 9 bases. J lost 7 bases, V lost 2 bases, and 12 bases had no gene match. Per the germline V gene, CDR1 is MDHEN and CDR2 is SYDVKM. This CDR3 region has 16 residues.

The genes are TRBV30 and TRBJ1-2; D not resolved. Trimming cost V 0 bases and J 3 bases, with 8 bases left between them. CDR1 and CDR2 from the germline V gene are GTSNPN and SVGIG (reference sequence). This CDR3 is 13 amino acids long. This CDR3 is CAWSVPRDYGYTF. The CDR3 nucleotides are TGTGCCTGGAGTGTCCCCCGGGACTATGGCTACACCTTC. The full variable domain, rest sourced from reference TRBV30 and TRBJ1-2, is SQTIHQWPATLVQPVGSPLSLECTVEGTSNPNLYWYRQAAGRGLQLLFYSVGIGQISSEVPQNLSASRPQDRQFILSSKKLLLSDSGFYLCAWSVPRDYGYTFGSGTRLTVV.

The CDR3 spells CASSVATGLVPFKRTDTQYF. CDR3 nucleotides: TGTGCCAGCAGCGTAGCTACGGGACTAGTACCCTTCAAGAGGACAGATACGCAGTATTTT. The chain is built from TRBV9 and TRBJ2-3; 8 bases map to TRBD2. The CDR3 is made up of 20 amino acids. V dropped 0 bases and J dropped 3; count of bases not matched to a gene: 18. Looked up from germline, CDR1 is SGDLS and CDR2 is YYNGEE.

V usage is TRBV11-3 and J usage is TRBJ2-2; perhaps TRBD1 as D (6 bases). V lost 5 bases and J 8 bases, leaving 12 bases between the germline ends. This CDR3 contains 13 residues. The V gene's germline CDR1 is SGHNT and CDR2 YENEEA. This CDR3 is CASSPTGAGELFF. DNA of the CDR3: TGTGCCAGCAGCCCGACAGGAGCGGGGGAGCTGTTTTTT. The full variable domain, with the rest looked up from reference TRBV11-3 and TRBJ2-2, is EAGVVQSPRYKIIEKKQPVAFWCNPISGHNTLYWYLQNLGQGPELLIRYENEEAVDDSQLPKDRFSAERLKGVDSTLKIQPAELGDSAVYLCASSPTGAGELFFGEGSRLTVL.

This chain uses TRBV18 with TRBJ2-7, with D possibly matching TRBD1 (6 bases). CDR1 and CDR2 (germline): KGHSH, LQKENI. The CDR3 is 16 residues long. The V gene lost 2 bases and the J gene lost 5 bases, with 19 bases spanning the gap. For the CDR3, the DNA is TGTGCCAGCTCACCAAAGATCGCAGGGGAAGTTGACGAGCAGTACTTC. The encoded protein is CASSPKIAGEVDEQYF.

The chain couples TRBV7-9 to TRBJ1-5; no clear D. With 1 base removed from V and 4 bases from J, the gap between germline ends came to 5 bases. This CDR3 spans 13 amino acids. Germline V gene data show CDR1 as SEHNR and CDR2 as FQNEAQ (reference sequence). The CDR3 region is CASSLDGNQPQHF. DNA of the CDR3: TGTGCCAGCAGCTTAGACGGGAATCAGCCCCAGCATTTT.

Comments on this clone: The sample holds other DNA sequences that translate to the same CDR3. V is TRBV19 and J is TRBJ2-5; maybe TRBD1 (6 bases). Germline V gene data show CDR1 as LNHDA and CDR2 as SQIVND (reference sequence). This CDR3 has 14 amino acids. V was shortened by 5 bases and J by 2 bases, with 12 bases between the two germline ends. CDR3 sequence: CASSPGTSQETQYF. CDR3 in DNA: TGTGCCAGTAGTCCGGGGACATCGCAAGAGACCCAGTACTTC.

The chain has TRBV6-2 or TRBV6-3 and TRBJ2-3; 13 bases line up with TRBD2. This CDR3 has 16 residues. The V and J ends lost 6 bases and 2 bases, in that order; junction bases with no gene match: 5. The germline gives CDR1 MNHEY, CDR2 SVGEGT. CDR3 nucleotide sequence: TGTGCCAGCAGCCGGACTAGCGGGAGAAACACAGATACGCAGTATTTT. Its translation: CASSRTSGRNTDTQYF.

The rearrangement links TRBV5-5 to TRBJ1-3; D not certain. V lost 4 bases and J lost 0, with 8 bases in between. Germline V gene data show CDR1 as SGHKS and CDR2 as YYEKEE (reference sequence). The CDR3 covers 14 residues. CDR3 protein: CASSGGLSGNTIYF. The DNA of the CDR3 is TGTGCCAGCAGCGGTGGCCTCTCTGGAAACACCATATATTTT.

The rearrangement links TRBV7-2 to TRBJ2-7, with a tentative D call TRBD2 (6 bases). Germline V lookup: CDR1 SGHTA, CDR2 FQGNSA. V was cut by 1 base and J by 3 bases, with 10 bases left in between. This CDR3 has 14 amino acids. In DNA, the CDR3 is TGTGCCAGCAGCTTAGGCCGGGAGTTCTACGAGCAGTACTTC. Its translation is CASSLGREFYEQYF.

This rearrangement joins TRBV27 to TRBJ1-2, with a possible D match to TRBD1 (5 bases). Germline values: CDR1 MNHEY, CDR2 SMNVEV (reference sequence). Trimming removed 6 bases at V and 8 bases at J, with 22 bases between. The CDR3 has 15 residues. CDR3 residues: CASSYTADSTRGYTF. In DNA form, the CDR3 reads TGTGCCAGCAGCTATACAGCAGACAGCACGAGGGGCTACACCTTC.

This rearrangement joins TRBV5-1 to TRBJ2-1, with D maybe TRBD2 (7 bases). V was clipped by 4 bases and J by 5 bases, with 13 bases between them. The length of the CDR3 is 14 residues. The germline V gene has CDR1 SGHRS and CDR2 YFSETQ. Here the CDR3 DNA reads TGCGCCAGCAGCAGGGGGGGCCTCAACAATGAGCAGTTCTTC. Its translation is CASSRGGLNNEQFF.

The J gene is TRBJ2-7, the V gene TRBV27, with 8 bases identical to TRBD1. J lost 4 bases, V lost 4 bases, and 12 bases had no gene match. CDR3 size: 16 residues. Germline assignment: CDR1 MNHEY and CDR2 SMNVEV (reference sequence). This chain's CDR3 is CASSSSRTGMVYEQYF. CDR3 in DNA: TGTGCCAGCAGTTCCTCTCGGACAGGGATGGTATACGAGCAGTACTTC.